The T cell receptor (beta chain) described here comes from a study of CD8 T cells in ankylosing spondylitis. Each CDR3 protein is one row after TCRdb ran MiXCR on the 5' RACE reads. The sample has approximately 300,000 distinct CDR3 sequences; 6.5% to 10% are singletons. The CDR3 runs to 17 residues. The germline V gene has CDR1 LGHNA and CDR2 YNFKEQ. The germline V and J ends were trimmed by 2 bases and 0 bases, with 14 bases remaining between them. As regards this clonotype: Its antigen remains unidentified.

Overall study results and limits: What appeared characteristic of ankylosing spondylitis blood was a TCR beta motif of fewer than ten highly homologous variants.

The receptor was isolated from a male donor with ankylosing spondylitis. Sequencing input: blood, either unsorted or a sorted T cell fraction (not recorded which). The rearrangement links TRBV4-2 to TRBJ2-1, with D possibly matching TRBD1 (5 bases). Here the CDR3 DNA reads TGTGCCAGCAGCCAACATCCGACAGAGAGCTCCTACAATGAGCAGTTCTTC. It encodes CASSQHPTESSYNEQFF.